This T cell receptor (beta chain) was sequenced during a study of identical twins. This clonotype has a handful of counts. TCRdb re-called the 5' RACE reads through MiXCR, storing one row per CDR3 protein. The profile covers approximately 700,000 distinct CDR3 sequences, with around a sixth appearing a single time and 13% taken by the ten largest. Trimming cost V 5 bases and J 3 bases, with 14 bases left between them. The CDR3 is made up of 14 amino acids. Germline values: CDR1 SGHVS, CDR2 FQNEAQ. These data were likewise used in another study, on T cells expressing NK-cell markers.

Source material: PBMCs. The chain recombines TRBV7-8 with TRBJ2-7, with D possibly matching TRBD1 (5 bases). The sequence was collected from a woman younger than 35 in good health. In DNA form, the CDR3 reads TGTGCCAGCAGCCTCCTCCAGGACATCTACGAGCAGTACTTC. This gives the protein CASSLLQDIYEQYF.